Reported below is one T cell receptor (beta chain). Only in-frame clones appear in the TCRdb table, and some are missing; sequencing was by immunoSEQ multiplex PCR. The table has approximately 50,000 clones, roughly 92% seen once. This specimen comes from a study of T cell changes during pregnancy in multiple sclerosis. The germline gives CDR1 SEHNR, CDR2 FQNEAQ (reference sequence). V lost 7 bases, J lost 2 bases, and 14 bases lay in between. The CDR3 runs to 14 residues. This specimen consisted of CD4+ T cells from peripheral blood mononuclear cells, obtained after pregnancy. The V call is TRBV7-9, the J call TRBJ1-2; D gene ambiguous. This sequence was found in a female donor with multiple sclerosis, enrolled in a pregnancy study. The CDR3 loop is CASTRGEGNYGYTF. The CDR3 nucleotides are TGTGCCAGCACCCGTGGGGAGGGCAACTATGGCTACACCTTC.